This TCR beta chain comes out of a study of blood T cell repertoires in COVID-19. Across the whole study: The United States, Italy and Spain were the sources of the acute and convalescent COVID-19 samples. Sample material is recorded as cDNA or gDNA derived from T cells, B-cell-depleted T cells, or PBMCs.

Grouping used clinical history reported by participants in a survey and questionnaire. Original handling: From reference gene primer amplification, estimates of nucleated cell counts were derived. Only in-frame clones appear in the TCRdb table, and some are missing; sequencing was by immunoSEQ multiplex PCR. Clone size and the V and J calls come from that table; the DNA yielded D and trimming. The profile shows roughly 330,000 clones, around 87% of them singletons. Trimming removed 4 bases at V and 7 bases at J, with 16 bases between. This CDR3 contains 14 residues. Germline V gives CDR1 LGHDT, CDR2 YNNKEL (reference sequence).

The chain links TRBV3-1 (or the pseudogene TRBV3-2) to TRBJ1-2; a possible D gene is TRBD1 (5 bases). The sequenced material came from PBMCs or T cells enriched from blood (not recorded which). This TCR derives from a woman in her thirties who had recovered from COVID-19. CDR3 in amino acids: CASSPSNRGSGYTF. CDR3 nucleotides: TGTGCCAGCAGCCCGTCAAATAGGGGTAGTGGCTACACCTTC.